Detailed here is one TCR beta chain. The data belong to a study of cytomegalovirus exposure and HLA in healthy donors. CDR3 length: 14 amino acids. The germline V gene encodes CDR1 MDHEN and CDR2 SYDVKM. V was pared by 6 bases and J by 6 bases, with 12 bases between. The PCR used 60 Vbeta and 13 Jbeta primers. Clones were read by immunoSEQ multiplex PCR, and TCRdb kept only the in-frame ones, dropping some. Here the sample spans approximately 130,000 clones, around 78% being singletons. J is TRBJ1-6 and V is TRBV28; D perhaps matches TRBD1 (5 bases). The sequenced sample was PBMCs. The clonotype was recovered from a woman in her thirties or forties in good health and CMV-seronegative. CDR3 residues: CASRLDSPNSPLHF. The CDR3, as DNA: TGTGCCAGCAGGCTAGACAGTCCTAATTCACCCCTCCACTTT.